This TCR beta chain stems from a study of blood T cell repertoires in COVID-19. Looking at the study overall: Material from acute and convalescent COVID-19 was sourced from the United States, Italy and Spain. In each case, the material was cDNA or gDNA derived from T cells, B-cell-depleted T cells, or PBMCs.

The junction had 11 bases not matched to a gene; V was cut back by 5 bases and J by 9 bases. The CDR3 consists of 16 residues. Germline CDR1 and CDR2: SGHTA and FQGNSA. In the original processing: Scientists estimated how many nucleated cells there were by amplifying reference gene primers. TCRdb's table, derived via immunoSEQ multiplex PCR, lists solely in-frame clones and lacks some. The V and J calls and clone size come from that table; D and trimming were worked out from the DNA. This sample has around 80,000 clones; 80% to 90% occur once, and the top ten carry around 15%. The chain employs TRBV7-2 and TRBJ2-1, with 12 bases that match TRBD2. Sequencing was done on a sample of peripheral blood. This clonotype was sampled from an elderly woman with acute or convalescent COVID-19. The CDR3, as DNA: TGTGCCAGCAGCGGCGGGGCTAGCGGGGGGGCCGGTGAGCAGTTCTTC. It translates to CASSGGASGGAGEQFF.